A selection of T cell receptor beta chains follows, all from one sample in a study of blood T cell repertoires in COVID-19. Method: immunoSEQ multiplex PCR; TCRdb's copy keeps in-frame clones and lacks some. This table has 150,000 to 180,000 clones, roughly nine tenths appearing once. The sample comprised peripheral blood. These receptors all stem from a man aged 50 to 59 with acute or convalescent COVID-19. Each CDR3 is given with its conserved first and last residue. A D gene is named only where the DNA matches it firmly. The size entry is marked missing in some rows and otherwise reads once, few, many or a size class.

j_call,v_call,d_call,clone_size,cdr3_nt,cdr3_aa
TRBJ1-1,TRBV6-5,.,once,TGTGCCAGCAGTACGGGAACTCGTGGGAACACTGAAGCTTTCTTT,CASSTGTRGNTEAFF
TRBJ1-5,TRBV7-2,TRBD1,.,TGTGCCAGCAGCCGGACAGGGTCAAATCAGCCCCAGCATTTT,CASSRTGSNQPQHF
TRBJ1-1,TRBV19,.,.,TGTGCCAGTAGTATAGTATTGAACACTGAAGCTTTCTTT,CASSIVLNTEAFF
TRBJ1-5,TRBV28,.,.,TGTGCCAGCAGTGGGGACACATACAATCAGCCCCAGCATTTT,CASSGDTYNQPQHF
TRBJ2-2,TRBV27,TRBD2,.,TGTGCCAGCAGTGTCGGACTAGCGGGAAACACCGGGGAGCTGTTTTTT,CASSVGLAGNTGELFF
TRBJ2-3,TRBV5-1,TRBD2,.,TGCGCCAGCAGCTTGGTGGCGGGAGTAAAGACAGATACGCAGTATTTT,CASSLVAGVKTDTQYF
TRBJ1-5,TRBV29-1,TRBD1,.,TGCAGCGTCGCGGGACAGGGAATTCAGCCCCAGCATTTT,CSVAGQGIQPQHF
TRBJ1-1,TRBV6-6,TRBD1,.,TGTGCCAGCAGCTACAGGGGGAACACTGAAGCTTTCTTT,CASSYRGNTEAFF
TRBJ1-3,TRBV28,.,.,TGTGCCAGCAGTCTAGGCCCAGGACTGATCTCTGGAAACACCATATATTTT,CASSLGPGLISGNTIYF
TRBJ1-2,TRBV6-1,TRBD1,.,TGTGCCAGCAGTGAAGTAGGGACAGGGATAAGCGGCTACACCTTC,CASSEVGTGISGYTF
TRBJ1-1,TRBV30,.,.,TGTGCCTGGAGTCCGGGATATCGAGGAATGAACACTGAAGCTTTCTTT,CAWSPGYRGMNTEAFF
TRBJ1-3,TRBV2,TRBD1,.,TGTGCCAGCAGTGAGGACAGGCGCCTTCCAGGAAACACCATATATTTT,CASSEDRRLPGNTIYF
TRBJ2-2,TRBV11-2,TRBD1,.,TGTGCCAGCAGCTTTACAGGGGGCGTATCCACCGGGGAGCTGTTTTTT,CASSFTGGVSTGELFF
TRBJ1-2,TRBV10-3,.,once,TGTGCCATCGGTTCAGGGGAGAGATATGGCTACACCTTC,CAIGSGERYGYTF
TRBJ2-2,TRBV15,TRBD1,.,TGTGCCACCAGCTTTCGACAGGGTGCCGGGGAGCTGTTTTTT,CATSFRQGAGELFF
TRBJ2-1,TRBV12-3/TRBV12-4,.,.,TGTGCCAGCAGTTTGAGGCGTTTCGGTGAGCAGTTCTTC,CASSLRRFGEQFF
TRBJ2-7,TRBV7-2,TRBD1,.,TGTGCCAGCAGCACCGGGACAGGGCGCTACGAGCAGTACTTC,CASSTGTGRYEQYF
TRBJ2-7,TRBV9,.,.,TGTGCCAGCAGCGTCTACGCAGGGGCTAACGAGCAGTACTTC,CASSVYAGANEQYF
TRBJ1-1,TRBV4-1,.,.,TGCGCCAGCAGCCAAGATCAGGGCAGGGGTAACACTGAAGCTTTCTTT,CASSQDQGRGNTEAFF
TRBJ1-1,TRBV20-1,.,.,TGCAGTGCCAGCTCAGGTCATGAAGCTTTCTTT,CSASSGHEAFF
TRBJ1-1,TRBV2,.,.,TGTGCCAGCAGCTTCGGACGGGGGAACACTGAAGCTTTCTTT,CASSFGRGNTEAFF
TRBJ2-5,TRBV6-5,TRBD1,.,TGTGCCATGGACTTGGGACAGGGAGGTTTAGAGACCCAGTACTTC,CAMDLGQGGLETQYF
TRBJ2-3,TRBV27,TRBD2,.,TGTGCCAGCAGTTTACGGCGACTAGCGGGAGAAACAGATACGCAGTATTTT,CASSLRRLAGETDTQYF
TRBJ2-2,TRBV19,.,.,TGTGCCAGTAGAGGAGGGCCCCACACCGGGGAGCTGTTTTTT,CASRGGPHTGELFF
TRBJ2-1,TRBV19,.,.,TGTGCCAGTAGTAACGACCCTAGCTCCTACAATGAGCAGTTCTTC,CASSNDPSSYNEQFF
TRBJ2-5,TRBV14,TRBD2,once,TGTGCCAGCAGCCAGGGACTAGCACAGAGAGGGACCCAGTACTTC,CASSQGLAQRGTQYF
TRBJ1-1,TRBV6-2/TRBV6-3,TRBD1,.,TGTGCCAGCAGCCCCGGGACAGGGGGCCAAGCTTTCTTT,CASSPGTGGQAFF
TRBJ2-2,TRBV6-5,.,.,TGTGCCAGCAGATCAACGACAGGGAACACCGGGGAGCTGTTTTTT,CASRSTTGNTGELFF
TRBJ2-3,TRBV5-1,.,.,TGCGCCAGCAGCTTGATGCAGTCCACAGATACGCAGTATTTT,CASSLMQSTDTQYF
TRBJ2-3,TRBV6-5,.,.,TGTGCCAGCAGTTACTCGTCGTCAGGCGCAGATACGCAGTATTTT,CASSYSSSGADTQYF
TRBJ1-6,TRBV5-4,.,.,TGTGCCAGCAGCTTCCGGGGGGACAATTCACCCCTCCACTTT,CASSFRGDNSPLHF
TRBJ2-3,TRBV5-1,.,.,TGCGCCAGCAGTGGTGGGCGTCAGGGTGTAGATACGCAGTATTTT,CASSGGRQGVDTQYF
TRBJ2-1,TRBV7-2,TRBD1,.,TGTGCCAGCAGCCCAACTCTGGACAGGGACCTCAATGAGCAGTTCTTC,CASSPTLDRDLNEQFF
TRBJ1-5,TRBV2,TRBD1,.,TGTGCCAGCAGGGGAAACAGGGGAACCCGGCAGCCCCAGCATTTT,CASRGNRGTRQPQHF
TRBJ1-1,TRBV3-1/TRBV3-2,.,.,TGTGCCAGCAGCCAAGCCCCAGGGTTCGCTGAAGCTTTCTTT,CASSQAPGFAEAFF
TRBJ2-4,TRBV7-9,TRBD2,.,TGTGCCAGCAGCAGCGGGGTAGCCAAAAACATTCAGTACTTC,CASSSGVAKNIQYF
TRBJ2-2,TRBV7-6,TRBD1,.,TGTGCCAGCAGCTTCCCGGGACAGGGAAACGGGGAGCTGTTTTTT,CASSFPGQGNGELFF
TRBJ2-5,TRBV7-2,TRBD1,once,TGTGCCAGCAGCTTACAGGGGGCAGTTCAAGAGACCCAGTACTTC,CASSLQGAVQETQYF
TRBJ2-2,TRBV3-1/TRBV3-2,.,once,TGTGCCAGCAGCCAAGGGGGGCCGACCGGGGAGCTGTTTTTT,CASSQGGPTGELFF
TRBJ2-3,TRBV19,TRBD2,.,TGTGCCAGTAGTCGGTCGGCGGGAGATACAGATACGCAGTATTTT,CASSRSAGDTDTQYF
TRBJ1-6,TRBV12-3/TRBV12-4,.,.,TGTGCCAGCAGGCCGACAGTAAATTCACCCCTCCACTTT,CASRPTVNSPLHF
TRBJ1-4,TRBV28,.,.,TGTGCCAGCAGTTTTCCAGGGCGTAATGAAAAACTGTTTTTT,CASSFPGRNEKLFF
TRBJ1-1,TRBV9,.,.,TGTGCCAGCAGCCCCCGGGGGGGTTCGGACACTGAAGCTTTCTTT,CASSPRGGSDTEAFF
TRBJ2-7,TRBV27,.,.,TGTGCCAGCAGTTTATCGGGGAGCACGGGCGAGCAGTACTTC,CASSLSGSTGEQYF
TRBJ2-3,TRBV7-3,TRBD1,.,TGTGCCAGCAGCTTAACTGGACAGGGGACAGATACGCAGTATTTT,CASSLTGQGTDTQYF